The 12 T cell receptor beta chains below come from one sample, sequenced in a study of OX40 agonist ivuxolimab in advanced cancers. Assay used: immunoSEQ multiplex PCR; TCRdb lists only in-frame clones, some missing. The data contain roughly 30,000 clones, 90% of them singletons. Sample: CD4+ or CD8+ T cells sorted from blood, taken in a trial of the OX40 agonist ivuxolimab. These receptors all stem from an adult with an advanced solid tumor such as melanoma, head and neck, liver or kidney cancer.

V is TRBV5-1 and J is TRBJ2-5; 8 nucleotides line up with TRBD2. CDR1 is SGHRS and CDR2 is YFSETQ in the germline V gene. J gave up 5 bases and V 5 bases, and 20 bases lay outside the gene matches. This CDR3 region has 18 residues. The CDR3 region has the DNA TGCGCCAGCAGTGGCTGGCTAGCGGGCTCTCCCGTCGGGGAGACCCAGTACTTC. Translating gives CASSGWLAGSPVGETQYF.

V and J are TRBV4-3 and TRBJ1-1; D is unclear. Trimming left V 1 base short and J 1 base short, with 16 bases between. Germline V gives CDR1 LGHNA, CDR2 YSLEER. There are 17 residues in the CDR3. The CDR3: CASSQVGSASGNTEAFF. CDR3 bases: TGCGCCAGCAGCCAAGTAGGAAGTGCCTCGGGGAACACTGAAGCTTTCTTT.

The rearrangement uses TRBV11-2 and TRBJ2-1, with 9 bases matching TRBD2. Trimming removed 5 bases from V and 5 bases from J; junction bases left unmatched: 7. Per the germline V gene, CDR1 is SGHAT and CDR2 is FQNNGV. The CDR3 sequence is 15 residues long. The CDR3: CASSRGGGENNEQFF. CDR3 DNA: TGTGCCAGCAGCCGCGGGGGGGGAGAAAACAATGAGCAGTTCTTC.

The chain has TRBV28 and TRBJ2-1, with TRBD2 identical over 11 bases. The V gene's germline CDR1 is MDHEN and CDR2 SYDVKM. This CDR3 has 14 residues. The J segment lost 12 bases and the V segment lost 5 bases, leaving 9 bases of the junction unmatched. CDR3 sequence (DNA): TGTGCCAGCAGTGCCCAGGTAGCGGGAGGGGGGCAGTTCTTC. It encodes CASSAQVAGGGQFF.

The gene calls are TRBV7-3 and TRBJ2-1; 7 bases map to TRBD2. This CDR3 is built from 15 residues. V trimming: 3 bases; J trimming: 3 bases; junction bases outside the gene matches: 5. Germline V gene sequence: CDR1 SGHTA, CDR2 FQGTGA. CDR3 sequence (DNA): TGTGCCAGCAGCTTCGGGACTACGGTCTACAATGAGCAGTTCTTC. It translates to CASSFGTTVYNEQFF.

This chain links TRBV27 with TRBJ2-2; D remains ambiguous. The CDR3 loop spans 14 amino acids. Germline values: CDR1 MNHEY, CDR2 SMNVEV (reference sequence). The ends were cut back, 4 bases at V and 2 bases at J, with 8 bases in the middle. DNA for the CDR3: TGTGCCAGCAGTTACGAAACAAACACCGGGGAGCTGTTTTTT. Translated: CASSYETNTGELFF.

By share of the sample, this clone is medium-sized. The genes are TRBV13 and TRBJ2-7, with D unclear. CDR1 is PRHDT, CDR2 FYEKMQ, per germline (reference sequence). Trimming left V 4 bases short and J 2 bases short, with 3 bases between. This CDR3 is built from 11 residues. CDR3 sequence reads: CASSSAYEQYF. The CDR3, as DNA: TGTGCCAGCAGCTCCGCCTACGAGCAGTACTTC.

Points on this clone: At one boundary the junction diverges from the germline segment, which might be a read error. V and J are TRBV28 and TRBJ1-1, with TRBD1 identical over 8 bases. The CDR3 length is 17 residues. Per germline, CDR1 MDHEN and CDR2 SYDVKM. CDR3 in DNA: TGTGCCAGCAGACTTAGGGGGGCGGGACAGGAGAACGCTGAAGCTTTCTTT. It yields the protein CASRLRGAGQENAEAFF.

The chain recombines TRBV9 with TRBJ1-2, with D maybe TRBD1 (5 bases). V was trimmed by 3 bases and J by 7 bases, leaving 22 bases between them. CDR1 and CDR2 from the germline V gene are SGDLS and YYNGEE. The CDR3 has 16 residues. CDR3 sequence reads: CASSGLQLGESGGYTF. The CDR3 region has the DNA TGTGCCAGCAGCGGCCTTCAGCTGGGGGAATCTGGTGGCTACACCTTC.

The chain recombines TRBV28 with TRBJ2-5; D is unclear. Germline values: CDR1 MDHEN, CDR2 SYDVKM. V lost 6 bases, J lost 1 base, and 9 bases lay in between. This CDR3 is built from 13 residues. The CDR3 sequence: CASSPPAQETQYF. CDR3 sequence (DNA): TGTGCCAGCAGCCCCCCGGCCCAAGAGACCCAGTACTTC.

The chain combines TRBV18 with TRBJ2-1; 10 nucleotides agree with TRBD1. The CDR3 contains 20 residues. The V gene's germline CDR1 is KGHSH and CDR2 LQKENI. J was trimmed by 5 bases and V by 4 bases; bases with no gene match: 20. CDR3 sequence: CASSRPLIKPGQGRNNEQFF. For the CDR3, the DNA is TGTGCCAGCTCACGTCCCTTGATTAAACCGGGACAGGGGAGAAACAATGAGCAGTTCTTC. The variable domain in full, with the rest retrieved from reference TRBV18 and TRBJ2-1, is NAGVMQNPRHLVRRRGQEARLRCSPMKGHSHVYWYRQLPEEGLKFMVYLQKENIIDESGMPKERFSAEFPKEGPSILRIQQVVRGDSAAYFCASSRPLIKPGQGRNNEQFFGPGTRLTVL.

CDR3 DNA: TGTGCCAGCTCACACGCAGACAATGAGCAGTTCTTC. Amino acid sequence: CASSHADNEQFF. The V gene is TRBV18, the J gene TRBJ2-1, with D hard to call. Per the germline V gene, CDR1 is KGHSH and CDR2 is LQKENI. This CDR3 has 12 residues. Trimming stripped 4 bases from V and 5 bases from J, with 6 bases between.